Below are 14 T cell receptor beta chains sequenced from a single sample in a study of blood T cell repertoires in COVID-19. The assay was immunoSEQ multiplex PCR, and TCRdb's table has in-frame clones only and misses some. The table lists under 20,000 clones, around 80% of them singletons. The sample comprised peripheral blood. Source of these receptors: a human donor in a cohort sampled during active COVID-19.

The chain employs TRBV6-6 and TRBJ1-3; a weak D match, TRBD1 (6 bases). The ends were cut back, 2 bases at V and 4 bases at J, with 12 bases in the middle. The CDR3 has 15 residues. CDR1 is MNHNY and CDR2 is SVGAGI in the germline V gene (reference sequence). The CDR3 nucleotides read TGTGCCAGCAGTTACGATTTGGGGGCGGGAAACACCATATATTTT. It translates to CASSYDLGAGNTIYF.

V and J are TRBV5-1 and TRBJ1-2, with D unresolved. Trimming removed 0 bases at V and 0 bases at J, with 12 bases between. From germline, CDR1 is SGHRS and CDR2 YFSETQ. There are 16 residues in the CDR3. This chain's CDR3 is CASSLGSGTANYGYTF. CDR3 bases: TGCGCCAGCAGCTTGGGGAGCGGAACTGCTAACTATGGCTACACCTTC.

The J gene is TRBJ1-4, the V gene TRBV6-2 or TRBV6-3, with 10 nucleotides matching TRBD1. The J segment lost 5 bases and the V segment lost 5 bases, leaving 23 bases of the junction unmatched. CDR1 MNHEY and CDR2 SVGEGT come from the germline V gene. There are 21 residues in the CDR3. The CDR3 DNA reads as TGTGCCAGCAGTCTACTGTTCGAAGCGTGGGTTCGGACAGGGGGAAATGAAAAACTGTTTTTT. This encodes CASSLLFEAWVRTGGNEKLFF.

The CDR3 DNA reads TGCGCCAGCAGGCCGGAAGCCACAGGGGGCTATGGCTACACCTTC. It codes for CASRPEATGGYGYTF. The chain joins TRBV5-1 to TRBJ1-2; 8 nucleotides agree with TRBD1. The CDR3 is 15 amino acids. CDR1 and CDR2 from the germline V gene are SGHRS and YFSETQ. The trim removed 5 bases at V and 4 bases at J, leaving 10 bases unmatched.

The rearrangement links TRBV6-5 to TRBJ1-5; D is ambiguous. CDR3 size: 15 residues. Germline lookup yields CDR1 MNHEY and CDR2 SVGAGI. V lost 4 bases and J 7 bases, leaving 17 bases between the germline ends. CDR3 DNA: TGTGCCAGCAGTTCCTCGGGCCAAAATAACCAGCCCCAGCATTTT. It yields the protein CASSSSGQNNQPQHF.

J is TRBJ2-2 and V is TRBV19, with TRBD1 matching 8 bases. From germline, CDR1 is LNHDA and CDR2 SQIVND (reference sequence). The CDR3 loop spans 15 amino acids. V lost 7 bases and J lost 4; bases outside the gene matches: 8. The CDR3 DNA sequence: TGTGCCAGTACCGTCGGACAGGGAGTCACCGGGGAGCTGTTTTTT. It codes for CASTVGQGVTGELFF.

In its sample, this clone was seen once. CDR3 nucleotide sequence: TGTGCCACCCGCCCTTTGTTCCTAGAGAATTCACCCCTCCACTTT. This sequence encodes CATRPLFLENSPLHF. The chain is built from TRBV27 and TRBJ1-6, with D unclear. Germline loops: CDR1 MNHEY, CDR2 SMNVEV (reference sequence). Trimming removed 10 bases at V and 7 bases at J, with 20 bases between. The CDR3 has 15 residues.

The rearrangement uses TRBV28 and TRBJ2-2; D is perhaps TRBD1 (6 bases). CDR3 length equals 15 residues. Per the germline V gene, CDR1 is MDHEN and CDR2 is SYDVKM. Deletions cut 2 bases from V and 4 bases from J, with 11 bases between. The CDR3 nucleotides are TGTGCCAGCAGTTTACTCGGACAGCCCACCGGGGAGCTGTTTTTT. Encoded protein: CASSLLGQPTGELFF. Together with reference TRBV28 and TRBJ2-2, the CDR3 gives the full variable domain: DVKVTQSSRYLVKRTGEKVFLECVQDMDHENMFWYRQDPGLGLRLIYFSYDVKMKEKGDIPEGYSVSREKKERFSLILESASTNQTSMYLCASSLLGQPTGELFFGEGSRLTVL.

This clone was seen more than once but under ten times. The CDR3 loop reads CAWSILQGRGSYNEQFF. The CDR3 bases are TGTGCCTGGAGTATCCTCCAGGGGCGCGGGAGCTACAATGAGCAGTTCTTC. V and J are TRBV30 and TRBJ2-1, with D possibly being TRBD2 (7 bases). The germline CDR1 and CDR2 sequences are GTSNPN and SVGIG (reference sequence). The CDR3 is 17 residues long. Trimming took 2 bases from V and 3 from J, leaving 20 bases between them.

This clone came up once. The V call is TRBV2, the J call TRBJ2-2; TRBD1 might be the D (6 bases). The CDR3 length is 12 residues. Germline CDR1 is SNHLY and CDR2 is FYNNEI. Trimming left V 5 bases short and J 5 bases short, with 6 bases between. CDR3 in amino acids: CASSTGTGELFF. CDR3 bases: TGTGCCAGCAGTACAGGGACCGGGGAGCTGTTTTTT.

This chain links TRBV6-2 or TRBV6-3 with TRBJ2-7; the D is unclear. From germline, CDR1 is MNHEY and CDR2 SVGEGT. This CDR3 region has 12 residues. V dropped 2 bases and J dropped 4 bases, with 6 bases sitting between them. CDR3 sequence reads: CASSYEKYEQYF. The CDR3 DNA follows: TGTGCCAGCAGTTACGAGAAATACGAGCAGTACTTC.

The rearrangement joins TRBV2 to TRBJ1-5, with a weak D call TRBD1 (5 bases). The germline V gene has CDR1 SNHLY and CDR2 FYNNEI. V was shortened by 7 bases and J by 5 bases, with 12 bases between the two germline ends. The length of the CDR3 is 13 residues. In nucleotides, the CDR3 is TGTGCCAGCACCGACCAGGGATATCAGCCCCAGCATTTT. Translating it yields CASTDQGYQPQHF. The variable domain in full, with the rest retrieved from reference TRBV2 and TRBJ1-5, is EPEVTQTPSHQVTQMGQEVILRCVPISNHLYFYWYRQILGQKVEFLVSFYNNEISEKSEIFDDQFSVERPDGSNFTLKIRSTKLEDSAMYFCASTDQGYQPQHFGDGTRLSIL.

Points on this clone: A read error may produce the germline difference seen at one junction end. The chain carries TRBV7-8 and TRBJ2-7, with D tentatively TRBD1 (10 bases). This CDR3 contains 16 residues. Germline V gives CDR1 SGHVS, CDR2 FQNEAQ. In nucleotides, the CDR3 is TGTGCCAGCAGCCTAGCGGGGACAGGGGACATCTACGAGCAGTACTTC. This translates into CASSLAGTGDIYEQYF.

CDR3 sequence (DNA): TGTGCCAGTAACCCCTCTTGGGCGGGAGGCACCGGGGAGCTGTTTTTT. Amino acid sequence: CASNPSWAGGTGELFF. The chain is built from TRBV19 and TRBJ2-2; 8 bases match TRBD2. The CDR3 consists of 16 residues. J gave up 4 bases and V 7 bases, and 11 bases lay outside the gene matches. CDR1 and CDR2 from the germline V gene are LNHDA and SQIVND (reference sequence).